This TCR beta chain came from a study of metastatic and nonmetastatic thyroid tumors. For the study at large: The authors compared repertoires across blood and tumor or nodule tissue from malignant and benign thyroid patients. Study-wide results and caveats: TCR beta diversity was reportedly significantly higher in malignant thyroid tumors than benign nodules, in blood and tumor.

Every patient underwent thyroid surgery untreated. TCRdb used MiXCR to call clones anew from the PCR reads. The repertoire holds fewer than 70,000 clones, 25% to 30% seen once, with about a sixth in the top ten. The table lists this clone with a few counts. Its antigen is unknown. Germline V gene data show CDR1 as SGHVS and CDR2 as FNYEAQ. Trimming removed 5 bases at V and 0 bases at J, with 8 bases between. CDR3 length: 14 amino acids. The sample comprised blood. The chain is built from TRBV7-6 and TRBJ1-3; D is undetermined. The sequence was collected from a female donor with papillary thyroid cancer or a benign thyroid nodule (not recorded which). Some clones in this sample may be carry-over from other donors' samples. The CDR3 DNA reads as TGTGCCAGCAGCAGAACGATCTCTGGAAACACCATATATTTT. Protein sequence: CASSRTISGNTIYF. The variable domain in full, with the rest retrieved from reference TRBV7-6 and TRBJ1-3, is GAGVSQSPRYKVTKRGQDVALRCDPISGHVSLYWYRQALGQGPEFLTYFNYEAQQDKSGLPNDRFSAERPEGSISTLTIQRTEQRDSAMYRCASSRTISGNTIYFGEGSWLTVV.